Listed below are T cell receptor beta chains from one sample, sequenced in a study of blood T cell repertoires in COVID-19. Sequencing was performed with immunoSEQ multiplex PCR; in TCRdb, only in-frame clones are kept and a portion is missing. This sample has over 200,000 clones, with roughly nine tenths found just once. What was sequenced was PBMCs or T cells enriched from blood (not recorded which). The receptors shown here come from a woman between 45 and 60 years old in a cohort exposed to, infected with or recovered from COVID-19 (not recorded which). Each CDR3 is given with its conserved first and last residue. Each record gives: J gene, CDR3 length, D gene, clone size, V gene, CDR3 DNA, CDR3 protein. A D gene is named only where the DNA matches it firmly. Rows may omit the clone size; those that give it use once, few, many or a size class.

TRBJ1-2,15,TRBD1,NA,TRBV9,TGTGCCAGCAGCGTAGGACAGGGGCTTGGGTATGGCTACACCTTC,CASSVGQGLGYGYTF
TRBJ1-6,13,NA,NA,TRBV28,TGTGCCAGCAGTTTCTTCCGTAATTCACCCCTCCACTTT,CASSFFRNSPLHF
TRBJ1-1,15,TRBD1,NA,TRBV3-1/TRBV3-2,TGTGCCAGCAGCCAATGGACAGGAGGAAACACTGAAGCTTTCTTT,CASSQWTGGNTEAFF
TRBJ2-2,13,TRBD1,once,TRBV6-5,TGTGCCAGCAGTCGACAGGGAGCCGGGGAGCTGTTTTTT,CASSRQGAGELFF
TRBJ2-2,16,TRBD1,once,TRBV3-1/TRBV3-2,TGTGCCAGCAGCCGAGGACAGGGAAGGCGGACCGGGGAGCTGTTTTTT,CASSRGQGRRTGELFF
TRBJ2-6,18,NA,NA,TRBV15,TGTGCCACCAGCAGAGAGGATGGACAGATCGCTGGGGCCAACGTCCTGACTTTC,CATSREDGQIAGANVLTF
TRBJ2-2,15,NA,NA,TRBV7-9,TGTGCCAGCTCCGACGCTCGGGGGAACACCGGGGAGCTGTTTTTT,CASSDARGNTGELFF
TRBJ2-7,14,TRBD1,NA,TRBV9,TGTGCCAGCAGCGTCAGGACAGGGGGGACCGAGCAGTACTTC,CASSVRTGGTEQYF
TRBJ1-2,14,NA,few,TRBV29-1,TGCAGCGTCAATGAAGAGTCTCTGAACTATGGCTACACCTTC,CSVNEESLNYGYTF
TRBJ1-2,14,NA,once,TRBV29-1,TGCAGCGTTGAATCGGGTGTCTCTAACTATGGCTACACCTTC,CSVESGVSNYGYTF
TRBJ2-1,21,NA,NA,TRBV24-1,TGTGCCACCAGTGTACCCAATGATACCGGGACAAACTGGATCTCCTACAATGAGCAGTTCTTC,CATSVPNDTGTNWISYNEQFF